The rows below give T cell receptor beta chains drawn from one sample of a study of Ad26.COV2.S vaccination and SARS-CoV-2 variants. Here immunoSEQ multiplex PCR was the method, and the copy in TCRdb shows in-frame clones only, minus some. Of 350,000 to 400,000 clones in the sample, 88% were seen once. Source: peripheral blood, taken in a trial of Ad26.COV2.S vaccine versus placebo. These receptors were collected from a person between 18 and 65 years old who received the Ad26.COV2.S COVID-19 vaccine or a placebo. Both conserved end residues are part of each CDR3. D genes are given only for firm matches. The size field is filled for only some rows; it gives once, few, many or a size class.

v_call: TRBV5-1
clone_size: few
j_call: TRBJ2-7
d_call: NA
cdr3_nt: TGCGCCAGCAGCTTGGCCCAGGGTGGAGACGAGCAGTACTTC
cdr3_aa: CASSLAQGGDEQYF

v_call: TRBV7-9
clone_size: NA
j_call: TRBJ1-2
d_call: TRBD1
cdr3_nt: TGTGCCAGCAGCTTAGGACAGGGGGCCCATGGCTACACCTTC
cdr3_aa: CASSLGQGAHGYTF

v_call: TRBV6-4
clone_size: NA
j_call: TRBJ1-6
d_call: NA
cdr3_nt: TGTGCCAGCAGTCCTCCGCCTAGGGGGGGCCGGGATTCACCCCTCCACTTT
cdr3_aa: CASSPPPRGGRDSPLHF

v_call: TRBV6-5
clone_size: once
j_call: TRBJ2-3
d_call: NA
cdr3_nt: TGTGCCAGCAGTTACGACAGAGGGACAGATACGCAGTATTTT
cdr3_aa: CASSYDRGTDTQYF

v_call: TRBV5-6
clone_size: NA
j_call: TRBJ1-5
d_call: NA
cdr3_nt: TGTGCCAGCAGCTCAGGGGCTTGGCAGCCCCAGCATTTT
cdr3_aa: CASSSGAWQPQHF

v_call: TRBV10-2
clone_size: NA
j_call: TRBJ2-1
d_call: NA
cdr3_nt: TGCGCCAGCAGTGAAGCCCGGGATGAGCAGTTCTTC
cdr3_aa: CASSEARDEQFF

v_call: TRBV13
clone_size: NA
j_call: TRBJ2-1
d_call: NA
cdr3_nt: TGTGCCAGCAGCCCCCGGGGCGCGCAGTTCTTC
cdr3_aa: CASSPRGAQFF

v_call: TRBV30
clone_size: NA
j_call: TRBJ1-6
d_call: TRBD1
cdr3_nt: TGTGCCTGGAGTACAGGGGGCAATAATTCACCCCTCCACTTT
cdr3_aa: CAWSTGGNNSPLHF

v_call: TRBV6-1
clone_size: NA
j_call: TRBJ1-5
d_call: TRBD1
cdr3_nt: TGTGCCAGCAGTGTTATAGGGGGGACAGACAATCAGCCCCAGCATTTT
cdr3_aa: CASSVIGGTDNQPQHF

v_call: TRBV4-1
clone_size: NA
j_call: TRBJ2-1
d_call: TRBD1
cdr3_nt: TGCGCCAGCAATAATCCGGGACAGGGCATTGATGAGCAGTTCTTC
cdr3_aa: CASNNPGQGIDEQFF

v_call: TRBV6-5
clone_size: NA
j_call: TRBJ1-3
d_call: NA
cdr3_nt: TGTGCCAGCAGCCCACCTCGGGCGGATGGAAACACCATATATTTT
cdr3_aa: CASSPPRADGNTIYF

v_call: TRBV9
clone_size: NA
j_call: TRBJ2-1
d_call: NA
cdr3_nt: TGTGCCAGCAGCGTAGGCTCCTACAATGAGCAGTTCTTC
cdr3_aa: CASSVGSYNEQFF

v_call: TRBV10-3
clone_size: NA
j_call: TRBJ2-7
d_call: NA
cdr3_nt: TGTGCCATCAGTGAGTCCCAGTTCTACGAGCAGTACTTC
cdr3_aa: CAISESQFYEQYF

v_call: TRBV7-9
clone_size: NA
j_call: TRBJ1-1
d_call: TRBD1
cdr3_nt: TGTGCCAGCAGCTTAGCACAGGGGGCGATCACTGAAGCTTTCTTT
cdr3_aa: CASSLAQGAITEAFF

v_call: TRBV2
clone_size: few
j_call: TRBJ2-7
d_call: TRBD2
cdr3_nt: TGTGCCAGCAAGGCGGGGGGCCTCTCCTACGAGCAGTACTTC
cdr3_aa: CASKAGGLSYEQYF

v_call: TRBV6-2/TRBV6-3
clone_size: few
j_call: TRBJ1-5
d_call: NA
cdr3_nt: TGTGCCAGCAGTCCCCTTCGGTCGAACGCTGGCAATCAGCCCCAGCATTTT
cdr3_aa: CASSPLRSNAGNQPQHF

v_call: TRBV6-2/TRBV6-3
clone_size: once
j_call: TRBJ2-5
d_call: NA
cdr3_nt: TGTGCCAGCAGTTACCAGCCGGAAGAGACCCAGTACTTC
cdr3_aa: CASSYQPEETQYF

v_call: TRBV4-1
clone_size: NA
j_call: TRBJ1-2
d_call: NA
cdr3_nt: TGCGCCAGCAGCCAAGCTGAACAGGGATTAAGCTATGGCTACACCTTC
cdr3_aa: CASSQAEQGLSYGYTF

v_call: TRBV14
clone_size: NA
j_call: TRBJ2-7
d_call: NA
cdr3_nt: TGTGCCAGCAGCGAGGACGTGGGGCACGAGCAGTACTTC
cdr3_aa: CASSEDVGHEQYF

v_call: TRBV9
clone_size: NA
j_call: TRBJ1-1
d_call: NA
cdr3_nt: TGTGCCAGCAGCGTAGGACCCACACAGGGAACTGAAGCTTTCTTT
cdr3_aa: CASSVGPTQGTEAFF

v_call: TRBV7-2
clone_size: NA
j_call: TRBJ2-5
d_call: TRBD2
cdr3_nt: TGTGCCAGCAAGACTAGCGGGGGGATGGAGACCCAGTACTTC
cdr3_aa: CASKTSGGMETQYF

v_call: TRBV4-3
clone_size: NA
j_call: TRBJ1-2
d_call: NA
cdr3_nt: TGCGCCAGCAGCCAAGAAAAGACAGGAACCTATGGCTACACCTTC
cdr3_aa: CASSQEKTGTYGYTF